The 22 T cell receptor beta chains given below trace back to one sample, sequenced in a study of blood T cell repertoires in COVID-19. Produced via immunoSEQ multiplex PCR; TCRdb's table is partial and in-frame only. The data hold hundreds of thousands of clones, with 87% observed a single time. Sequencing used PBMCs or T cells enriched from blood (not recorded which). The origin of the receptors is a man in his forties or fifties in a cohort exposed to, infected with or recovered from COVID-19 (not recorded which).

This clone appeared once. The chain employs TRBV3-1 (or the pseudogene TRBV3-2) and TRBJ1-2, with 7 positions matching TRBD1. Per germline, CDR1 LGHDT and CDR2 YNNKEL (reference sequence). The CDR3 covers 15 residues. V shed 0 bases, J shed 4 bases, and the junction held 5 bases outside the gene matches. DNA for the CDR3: TGTGCCAGCAGCCAAGAGGAACAGGGGAGCTATGGCTACACCTTC. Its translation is CASSQEEQGSYGYTF.

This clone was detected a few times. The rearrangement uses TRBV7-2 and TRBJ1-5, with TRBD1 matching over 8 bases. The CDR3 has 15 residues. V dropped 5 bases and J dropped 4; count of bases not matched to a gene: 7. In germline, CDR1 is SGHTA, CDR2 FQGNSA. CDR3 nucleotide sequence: TGTGCCAGCAGCCCTAGGACAGGGAGGAATCAGCCCCAGCATTTT. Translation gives CASSPRTGRNQPQHF.

CDR3 coding DNA: TGTGCCTGGAGTCCGGGACAGGGAATCTCTGGAAACACCATATATTTT. This gives the protein CAWSPGQGISGNTIYF. V usage is TRBV30 and J usage is TRBJ1-3, with TRBD1 matching 9 bases. The ends lost 2 bases at V and 0 bases at J; junction bases unmatched: 5. The CDR3 is 16 amino acids. Germline loops: CDR1 GTSNPN, CDR2 SVGIG (reference sequence).

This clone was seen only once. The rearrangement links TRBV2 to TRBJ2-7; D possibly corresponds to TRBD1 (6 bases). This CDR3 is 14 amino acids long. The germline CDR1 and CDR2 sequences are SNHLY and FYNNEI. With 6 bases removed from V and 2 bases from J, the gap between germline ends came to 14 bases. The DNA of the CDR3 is TGTGCCAGCAGCCTCGGACAGAGACCCTACGAGCAGTACTTC. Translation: CASSLGQRPYEQYF. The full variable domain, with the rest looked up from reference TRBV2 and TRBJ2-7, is EPEVTQTPSHQVTQMGQEVILRCVPISNHLYFYWYRQILGQKVEFLVSFYNNEISEKSEIFDDQFSVERPDGSNFTLKIRSTKLEDSAMYFCASSLGQRPYEQYFGPGTRLTVT.

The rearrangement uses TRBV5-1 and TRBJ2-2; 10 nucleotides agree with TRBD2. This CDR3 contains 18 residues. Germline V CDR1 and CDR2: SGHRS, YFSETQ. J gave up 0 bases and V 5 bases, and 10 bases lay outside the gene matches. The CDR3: CASRLPGLASANTGELFF. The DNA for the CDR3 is TGCGCCAGCAGGCTCCCGGGACTAGCGAGTGCGAACACCGGGGAGCTGTTTTTT.

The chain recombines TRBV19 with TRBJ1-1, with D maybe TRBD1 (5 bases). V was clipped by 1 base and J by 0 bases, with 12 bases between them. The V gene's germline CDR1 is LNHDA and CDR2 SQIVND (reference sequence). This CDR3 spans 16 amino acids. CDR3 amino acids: CASSIVPLTVNTEAFF. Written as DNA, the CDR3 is TGTGCCAGTAGTATAGTCCCCCTGACAGTGAACACTGAAGCTTTCTTT.

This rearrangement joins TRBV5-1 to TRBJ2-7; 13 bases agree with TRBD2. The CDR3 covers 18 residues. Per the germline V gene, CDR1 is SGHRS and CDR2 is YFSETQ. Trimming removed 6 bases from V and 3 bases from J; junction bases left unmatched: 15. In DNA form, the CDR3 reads TGCGCCAGCAAACCTTCGGGACTAGCGGGGCGGAAAGGCTACGAGCAGTACTTC. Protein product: CASKPSGLAGRKGYEQYF.

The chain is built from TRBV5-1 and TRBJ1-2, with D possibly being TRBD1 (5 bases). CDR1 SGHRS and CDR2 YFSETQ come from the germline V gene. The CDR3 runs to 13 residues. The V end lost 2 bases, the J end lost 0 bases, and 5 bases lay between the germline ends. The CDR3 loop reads CASSLQANYGYTF. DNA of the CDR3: TGCGCCAGCAGCTTACAGGCTAACTATGGCTACACCTTC.

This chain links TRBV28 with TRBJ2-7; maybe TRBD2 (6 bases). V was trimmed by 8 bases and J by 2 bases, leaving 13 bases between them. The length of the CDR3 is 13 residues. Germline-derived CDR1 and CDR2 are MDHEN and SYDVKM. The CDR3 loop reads CASSGGATYEQYF. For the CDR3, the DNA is TGTGCCAGCTCAGGAGGGGCGACCTACGAGCAGTACTTC.

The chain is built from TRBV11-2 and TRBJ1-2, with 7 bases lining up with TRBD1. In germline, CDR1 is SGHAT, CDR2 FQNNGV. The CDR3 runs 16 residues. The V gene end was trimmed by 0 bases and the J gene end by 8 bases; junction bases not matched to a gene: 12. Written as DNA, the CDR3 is TGTGCCAGCAGCTTAGACTCTTTGGGCAGGGGGACGGGCTACACCTTC. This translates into CASSLDSLGRGTGYTF.

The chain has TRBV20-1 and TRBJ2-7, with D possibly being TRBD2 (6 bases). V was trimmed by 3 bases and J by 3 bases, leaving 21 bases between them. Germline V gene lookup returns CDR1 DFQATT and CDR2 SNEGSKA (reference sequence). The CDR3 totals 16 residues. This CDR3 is CSASSRTKTSNYEQYF. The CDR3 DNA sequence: TGCAGTGCTAGTTCCAGGACTAAGACTTCAAACTACGAGCAGTACTTC.

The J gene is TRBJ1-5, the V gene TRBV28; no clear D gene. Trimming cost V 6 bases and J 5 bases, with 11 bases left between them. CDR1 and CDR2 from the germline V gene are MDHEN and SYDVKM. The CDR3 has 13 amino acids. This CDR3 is CASSSPQDQPQHF. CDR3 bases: TGTGCCAGCAGCTCACCCCAGGATCAGCCCCAGCATTTT.

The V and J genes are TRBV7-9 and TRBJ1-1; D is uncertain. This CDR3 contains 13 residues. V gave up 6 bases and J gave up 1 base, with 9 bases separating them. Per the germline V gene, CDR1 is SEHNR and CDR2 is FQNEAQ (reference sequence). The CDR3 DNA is TGTGCCAGCAGGTCGGGAGGGAACACTGAAGCTTTCTTT. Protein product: CASRSGGNTEAFF.

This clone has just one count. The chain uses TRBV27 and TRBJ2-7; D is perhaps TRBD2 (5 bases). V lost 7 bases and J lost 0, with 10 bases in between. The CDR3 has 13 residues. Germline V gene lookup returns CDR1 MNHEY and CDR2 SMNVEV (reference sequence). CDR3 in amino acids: CASKRGLSYEQYF. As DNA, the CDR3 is TGTGCCAGCAAGCGAGGACTCTCCTACGAGCAGTACTTC.

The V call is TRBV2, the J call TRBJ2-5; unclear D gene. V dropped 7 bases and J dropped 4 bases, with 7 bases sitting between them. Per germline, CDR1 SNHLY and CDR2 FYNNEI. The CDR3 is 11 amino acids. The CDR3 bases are TGTGCCAGCAAAACTATAGAGACCCAGTACTTC. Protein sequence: CASKTIETQYF. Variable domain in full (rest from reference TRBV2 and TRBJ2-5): EPEVTQTPSHQVTQMGQEVILRCVPISNHLYFYWYRQILGQKVEFLVSFYNNEISEKSEIFDDQFSVERPDGSNFTLKIRSTKLEDSAMYFCASKTIETQYFGPGTRLLVL.

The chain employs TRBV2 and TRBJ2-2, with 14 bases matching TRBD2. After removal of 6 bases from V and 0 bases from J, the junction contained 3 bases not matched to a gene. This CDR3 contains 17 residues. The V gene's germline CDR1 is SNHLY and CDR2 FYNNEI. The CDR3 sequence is CASRGTSGGTNTGELFF. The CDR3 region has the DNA TGTGCCAGCAGGGGGACTAGCGGGGGAACGAACACCGGGGAGCTGTTTTTT.

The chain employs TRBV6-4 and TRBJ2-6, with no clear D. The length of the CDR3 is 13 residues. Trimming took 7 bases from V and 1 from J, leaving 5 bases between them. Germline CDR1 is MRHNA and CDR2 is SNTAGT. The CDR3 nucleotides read TGTGCCAGCACCCTTTCTGGGGCCAACGTCCTGACTTTC. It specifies CASTLSGANVLTF.

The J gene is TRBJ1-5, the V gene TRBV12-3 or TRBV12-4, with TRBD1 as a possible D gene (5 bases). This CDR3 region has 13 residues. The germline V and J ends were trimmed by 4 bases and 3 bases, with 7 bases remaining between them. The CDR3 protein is CASSWGTNQPQHF. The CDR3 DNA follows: TGTGCCAGCAGTTGGGGCACCAATCAGCCCCAGCATTTT.

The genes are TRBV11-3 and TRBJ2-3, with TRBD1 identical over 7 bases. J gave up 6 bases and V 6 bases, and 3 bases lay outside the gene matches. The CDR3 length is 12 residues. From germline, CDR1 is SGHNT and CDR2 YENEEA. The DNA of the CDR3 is TGTGCCAGCAGTTGGACAGGCGATACGCAGTATTTT. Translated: CASSWTGDTQYF.

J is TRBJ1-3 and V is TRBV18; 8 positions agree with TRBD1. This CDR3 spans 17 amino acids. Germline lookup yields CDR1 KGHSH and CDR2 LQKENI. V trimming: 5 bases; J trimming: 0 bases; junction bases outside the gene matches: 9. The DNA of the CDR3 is TGTGCCAGCTCATCGGCAGGGGGCCCTAACTCTGGAAACACCATATATTTT. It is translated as CASSSAGGPNSGNTIYF.

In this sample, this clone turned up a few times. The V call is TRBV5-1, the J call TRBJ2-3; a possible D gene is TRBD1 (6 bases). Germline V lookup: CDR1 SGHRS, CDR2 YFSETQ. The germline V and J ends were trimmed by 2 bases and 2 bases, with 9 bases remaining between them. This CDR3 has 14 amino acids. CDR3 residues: CASSLGGNTDTQYF. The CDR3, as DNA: TGCGCCAGCAGCTTAGGGGGTAACACAGATACGCAGTATTTT.

In DNA form, the CDR3 reads TGTGCCAGCAGCTTAGTGTCAGCCTACGAGCAGTACTTC. Amino acid sequence: CASSLVSAYEQYF. The chain joins TRBV7-9 to TRBJ2-7; D is undetermined. The germline V gene has CDR1 SEHNR and CDR2 FQNEAQ (reference sequence). The length of the CDR3 is 13 residues. Trimming took off 1 base at V and 2 bases at J, with 6 bases between the two ends.